The 18 T cell receptor beta chains below were found in one sample sequenced in a study of cytomegalovirus exposure and HLA in healthy donors. Primers for the PCR totalled 60 Vbeta and 13 Jbeta. Clones were read by immunoSEQ multiplex PCR, and TCRdb kept only the in-frame ones, dropping some. The sample includes about 160,000 clones, roughly 79% of them seen just once. The sequenced sample consisted of PBMCs. Receptors originate from a woman aged 50 to 60 in good health and CMV-seropositive.

This clone was counted a few times. This chain uses TRBV6-5 with TRBJ2-7; D not certain. V lost 9 bases, J lost 4 bases, and 19 bases lay in between. The CDR3 extends over 14 amino acids. CDR1 and CDR2 (germline): MNHEY, SVGAGI. CDR3 residues: CASSPAVASYEQYF. DNA of the CDR3: TGTGCCAGTTCCCCAGCAGTAGCATCATACGAGCAGTACTTC.

This chain links TRBV4-1 with TRBJ2-3; 10 positions agree with TRBD1. From germline, CDR1 is MGHRA and CDR2 YSYEKL. V lost 4 bases to trimming and J lost 3 bases; unmatched junction nucleotides: 1. There are 14 residues in the CDR3. The CDR3 DNA is TGCGCCAGCAGCCCGGGACAGGGGACAGATACGCAGTATTTT. Protein: CASSPGQGTDTQYF.

V is TRBV27 and J is TRBJ1-6, with D possibly being TRBD1 (6 bases). The V gene's germline CDR1 is MNHEY and CDR2 SMNVEV (reference sequence). The CDR3 runs 16 residues. V was clipped by 5 bases and J by 10 bases, with 21 bases between them. CDR3 nucleotides: TGTGCCAGCAGTCTCACAGGGTTAGTGAGGGTCTCACCCCTCCACTTT. This translates into CASSLTGLVRVSPLHF.

The CDR3 nucleotides are TGTGCCAGCAGCTTGGGACAGGGGAGAAATCAGCCCCAGCATTTT. Amino acids: CASSLGQGRNQPQHF. The chain recombines TRBV5-6 with TRBJ1-5, with TRBD1 matching 8 bases. Trimming removed 0 bases from V and 4 bases from J; junction bases left unmatched: 3. CDR3 length equals 15 residues. Germline-derived CDR1 and CDR2 are SGHDT and YYEEEE.

The chain is built from TRBV5-1 and TRBJ2-1; 11 positions agree with TRBD1. V was clipped by 4 bases and J by 6 bases; unmatched bases: 9. The CDR3 consists of 16 residues. Germline loops: CDR1 SGHRS, CDR2 YFSETQ. Written as DNA, the CDR3 is TGCGCCAGCAGCGCCCCCGGGACAGGGGGTATCAATGAGCAGTTCTTC. Protein: CASSAPGTGGINEQFF.

The V and J genes are TRBV1 and TRBJ2-1; whether TRBD2, the table's D call, matches the DNA was not checked. TRBV1 is reported as a pseudogene. CDR3 length: 15 amino acids. The CDR3: CTSIRGPGDYNEQFF. CDR3 bases: TGCACCAGCATTCGTGGTCCCGGGGACTACAATGAGCAGTTCTTC.

This sequence joins TRBV5-5 and TRBJ2-1; D call uncertain. Trimming cost V 0 bases and J 1 base, with 5 bases left between them. Germline CDR1 and CDR2: SGHKS and YYEKEE (reference sequence). The CDR3 loop spans 14 amino acids. In DNA form, the CDR3 reads TGTGCCAGCAGCTTGGACAGTTCCTACAATGAGCAGTTCTTC. This gives the protein CASSLDSSYNEQFF.

V usage is TRBV18 and J usage is TRBJ1-4; a weak D match, TRBD1 (6 bases). Germline-derived CDR1 and CDR2 are KGHSH and LQKENI. This CDR3 spans 15 amino acids. V gave up 0 bases and J gave up 6 bases, with 11 bases separating them. The CDR3 sequence: CASSPPSAGDEKLFF. The CDR3 bases are TGTGCCAGCTCACCACCGTCGGCAGGGGATGAAAAACTGTTTTTT.

The chain links TRBV2 to TRBJ1-1, with D perhaps TRBD1 (6 bases). The CDR3 sequence is 14 residues long. V was pared by 5 bases and J by 2 bases, with 12 bases between. Germline loops: CDR1 SNHLY, CDR2 FYNNEI. CDR3 nucleotides: TGTGCCAGCAGTCCAGGGACATATAACACTGAAGCTTTCTTT. As protein: CASSPGTYNTEAFF.

The rearrangement links TRBV6-1 to TRBJ2-3; 9 nucleotides align to TRBD1. The CDR3 runs to 17 residues. The germline gives CDR1 MNHNS, CDR2 SASEGT. The junction had 12 bases not matched to a gene; V was cut back by 4 bases and J by 4 bases. CDR3 sequence: CASSGSLPGQGPDTQYF. In nucleotides, the CDR3 is TGTGCCAGCAGTGGCAGCTTACCGGGACAGGGCCCAGATACGCAGTATTTT.

The V gene is TRBV4-3, the J gene TRBJ1-5; 8 bases are a match to TRBD1. CDR1 and CDR2 (germline): LGHNA, YSLEER. The CDR3 spans 15 residues. J gave up 2 bases and V 3 bases, and 3 bases lay outside the gene matches. The CDR3 coding sequence is TGCGCCAGCAGCCACGACAGGGGAGGCAATCAGCCCCAGCATTTT. It translates to CASSHDRGGNQPQHF.

In its sample, this clone was seen a few times. The CDR3 protein is CASSLTAPGGVSNQPQHF. The DNA for the CDR3 is TGTGCCAGCTCACTGACTGCCCCAGGGGGCGTGAGCAATCAGCCCCAGCATTTT. The chain is built from TRBV18 and TRBJ1-5; TRBD1 aligns across 8 bases. J lost 1 base, V lost 4 bases, and 12 bases had no gene match. Germline CDR1 reads KGHSH; CDR2 reads LQKENI. The CDR3 contains 18 residues. Drawing the rest from reference TRBV18 and TRBJ1-5, the complete variable domain is NAGVMQNPRHLVRRRGQEARLRCSPMKGHSHVYWYRQLPEEGLKFMVYLQKENIIDESGMPKERFSAEFPKEGPSILRIQQVVRGDSAAYFCASSLTAPGGVSNQPQHFGDGTRLSIL.

This clone has just a few counts. The chain couples TRBV29-1 to TRBJ2-3, with TRBD2 as a possible D gene (5 bases). V was cut by 5 bases and J by 5 bases, with 14 bases left in between. This CDR3 has 13 residues. Germline loops: CDR1 SQVTM, CDR2 ANQGSEA. The CDR3 reads CSVRGALGDTQYF. CDR3 bases: TGCAGCGTTCGGGGTGCGCTTGGAGATACGCAGTATTTT.

CDR3 sequence (DNA): TGTGCCAGCAGTCCCAGCGGGGGGACCCGGGAGCAGTACTTC. Translating gives CASSPSGGTREQYF. This chain uses TRBV5-4 with TRBJ2-7, with 9 bases aligning to TRBD2. V gave up 5 bases and J gave up 7 bases; unmatched junction bases: 10. In germline, CDR1 is SGHNT, CDR2 YYREEE (reference sequence). The CDR3 consists of 14 residues.

The chain employs TRBV6-1 and TRBJ2-7; D possibly corresponds to TRBD2 (7 bases). CDR3 length: 15 amino acids. V was clipped by 7 bases and J by 3 bases, with 19 bases between them. The germline V gene encodes CDR1 MNHNS and CDR2 SASEGT. This CDR3 is CASTELGASGYEQYF. The CDR3 DNA reads TGTGCCAGCACCGAATTGGGGGCTAGCGGCTACGAGCAGTACTTC.

The chain employs TRBV18 and TRBJ1-1; 8 positions match TRBD1. The V segment lost 6 bases and the J segment 4 bases; nucleotides outside the gene matches: 4. The CDR3 runs 13 residues. Per the germline V gene, CDR1 is KGHSH and CDR2 is LQKENI. CDR3 bases: TGTGCCAGCTCCCAAGACAGGGGCACTGAAGCTTTCTTT. Translating it yields CASSQDRGTEAFF.

This rearrangement joins TRBV28 to TRBJ1-2; D gene ambiguous. CDR3 size: 15 residues. Germline V gene sequence: CDR1 MDHEN, CDR2 SYDVKM. Between the trimmed V and J ends, which lost 4 bases and 5 bases, there was a span of 17 bases. The chain's CDR3 is CASSYRGGIRYGYTF. The CDR3 coding sequence is TGTGCCAGCAGTTATCGAGGAGGGATACGGTATGGCTACACCTTC.

This clone was recorded once. V is TRBV28 and J is TRBJ2-3; unclear D gene. There are 15 residues in the CDR3. The germline CDR1 and CDR2 sequences are MDHEN and SYDVKM. Trimming removed 2 bases from V and 4 bases from J, with 13 bases in between. CDR3 bases: TGTGCCAGCAGTTTACGAACAGAAGGATCAGATACGCAGTATTTT. This translates into CASSLRTEGSDTQYF.